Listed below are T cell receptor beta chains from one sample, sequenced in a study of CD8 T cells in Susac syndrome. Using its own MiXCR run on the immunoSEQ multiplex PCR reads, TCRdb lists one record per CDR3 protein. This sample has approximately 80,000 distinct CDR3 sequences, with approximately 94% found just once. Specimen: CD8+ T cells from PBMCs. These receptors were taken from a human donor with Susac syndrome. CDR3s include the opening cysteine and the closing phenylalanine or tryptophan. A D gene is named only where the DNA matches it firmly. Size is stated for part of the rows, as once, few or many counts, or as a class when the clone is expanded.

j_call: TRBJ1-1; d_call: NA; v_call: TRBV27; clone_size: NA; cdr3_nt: TGTGCCAGCAGTTTATCTCCAAAAATGAACACTGAAGCTTTCTTT; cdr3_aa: CASSLSPKMNTEAFF
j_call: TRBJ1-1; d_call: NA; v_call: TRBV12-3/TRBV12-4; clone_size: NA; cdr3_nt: TGTGCCAGCAGTGATCCCGACAACAAGTTCACTGAAGCTTTCTTT; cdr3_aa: CASSDPDNKFTEAFF
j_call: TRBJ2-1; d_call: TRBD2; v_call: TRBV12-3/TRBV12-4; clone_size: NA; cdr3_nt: TGTGCCAGCAGCTATAGCGGGGGGGCTTACAATGAGCAGTTCTTC; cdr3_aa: CASSYSGGAYNEQFF
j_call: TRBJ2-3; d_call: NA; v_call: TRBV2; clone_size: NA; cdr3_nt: TGTGCCAGCAGTGAAATCACCACAGATACGCAGTATTTT; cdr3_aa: CASSEITTDTQYF
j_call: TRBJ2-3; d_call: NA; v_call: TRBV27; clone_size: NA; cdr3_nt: TGTGCCAGCAGTTTACGCCAGCGGTATTTT; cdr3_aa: CASSLRQRYF
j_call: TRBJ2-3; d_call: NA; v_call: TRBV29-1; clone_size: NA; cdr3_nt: TGCAGCGTTGACGGGGAAGATACGCAGTATTTT; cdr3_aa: CSVDGEDTQYF
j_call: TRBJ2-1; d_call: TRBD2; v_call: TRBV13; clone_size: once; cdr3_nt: TGTGCCAGCAGCTCTGGCGGGGGGACAAACAATGAGCAGTTCTTC; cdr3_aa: CASSSGGGTNNEQFF
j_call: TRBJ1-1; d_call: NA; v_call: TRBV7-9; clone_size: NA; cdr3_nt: TGTGCCAGCAGAGATGGAATTGAAGCTTTCTTT; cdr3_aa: CASRDGIEAFF
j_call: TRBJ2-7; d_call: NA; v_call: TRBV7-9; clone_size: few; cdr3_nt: TGTGCCAGCAGCTTAGAGGGACAAACCTACGAGCAGTACTTC; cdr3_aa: CASSLEGQTYEQYF
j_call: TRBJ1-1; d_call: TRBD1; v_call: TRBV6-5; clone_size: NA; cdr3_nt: TGTGCCAGCAGCCGGGACAGAATGAACACTGAAGCTTTCTTT; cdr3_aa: CASSRDRMNTEAFF
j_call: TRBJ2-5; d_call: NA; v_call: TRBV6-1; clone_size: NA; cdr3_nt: TGTGCCAGCAGAGAGAACTCGGGGACTGACTATCAAGAGACCCAGTACTTC; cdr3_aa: CASRENSGTDYQETQYF
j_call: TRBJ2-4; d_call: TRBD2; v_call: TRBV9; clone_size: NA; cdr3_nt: TGTGCCAGCAGCCCAACTAGCGGGAGAAACATTCAGTACTTC; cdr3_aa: CASSPTSGRNIQYF
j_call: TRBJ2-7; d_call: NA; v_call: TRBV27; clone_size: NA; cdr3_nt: TGTGCCAGCAGTGACCCGGCGGGCTACGAGCAGTACTTC; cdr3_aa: CASSDPAGYEQYF
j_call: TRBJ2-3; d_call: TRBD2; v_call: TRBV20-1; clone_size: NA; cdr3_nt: TGCAGTGCTGCTGGGACTAGCCGGTTAGATACGCAGTATTTT; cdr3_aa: CSAAGTSRLDTQYF
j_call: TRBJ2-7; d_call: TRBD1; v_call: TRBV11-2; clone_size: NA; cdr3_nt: TGTGCCAGCAGCGGACAGGAGAGCTCCTACGAGCAGTACTTC; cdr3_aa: CASSGQESSYEQYF
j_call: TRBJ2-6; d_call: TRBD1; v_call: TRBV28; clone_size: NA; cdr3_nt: TGTGCCAGCAGATACAGGGGGCGCGAAGGGGCCAACGTCCTGACTTTC; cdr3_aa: CASRYRGREGANVLTF
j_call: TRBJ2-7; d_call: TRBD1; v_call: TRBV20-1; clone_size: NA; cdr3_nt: TGCAGTGCTAGAGATCCCGGGACAGGGTTTTACGAGCAGTACTTC; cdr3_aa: CSARDPGTGFYEQYF
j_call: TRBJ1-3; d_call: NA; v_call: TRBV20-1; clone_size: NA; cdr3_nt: TGCAGTGCTAGAGATCCCACAGCTGGAAACACCATATATTTT; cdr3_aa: CSARDPTAGNTIYF
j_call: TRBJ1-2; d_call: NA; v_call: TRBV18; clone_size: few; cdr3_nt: TGTGCCAGCTCCCTGGACGGTTATGGCTACACCTTC; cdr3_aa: CASSLDGYGYTF
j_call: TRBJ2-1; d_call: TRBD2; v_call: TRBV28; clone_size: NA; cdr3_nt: TGTGCCAGCAGCTTCTTGACTAGCGGATACAATGAGCAGTTCTTC; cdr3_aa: CASSFLTSGYNEQFF
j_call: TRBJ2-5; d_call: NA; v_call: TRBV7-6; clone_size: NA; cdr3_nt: TGTGCCAGCAGCTTATATCCAGGGGAAGAAGAGACCCAGTACTTC; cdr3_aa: CASSLYPGEEETQYF
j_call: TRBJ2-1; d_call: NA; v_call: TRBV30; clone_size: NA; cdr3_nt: TGTGCCTGGAGTCTCCTTGTCGAGGAGCAGTTCTTC; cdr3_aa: CAWSLLVEEQFF